A single TCR beta chain is shown here with its context. The PCR had 60 Vbeta and 13 Jbeta primers. This table comes from immunoSEQ multiplex PCR, and its TCRdb copy is limited to in-frame clones, with some not included. The sample holds about 120,000 clones; around 74% are singletons and the top ten take roughly 30%. This record belongs to a study of cytomegalovirus exposure and HLA in healthy donors. The V segment lost 0 bases and the J segment 5 bases; nucleotides outside the gene matches: 11. This CDR3 contains 18 residues. Germline loops: CDR1 MNHNS, CDR2 SASEGT. Sequenced material: PBMCs. This chain joins TRBV6-1 and TRBJ2-5, with 11 bases that match TRBD1. The receptor's source is a man aged 55 to 69 in good health and CMV-seropositive. CDR3 sequence reads: CASSEARWDRGTGETQYF. The CDR3 region has the DNA TGTGCCAGCAGTGAAGCGCGCTGGGACAGGGGGACCGGGGAGACCCAGTACTTC.